This T cell receptor beta chain appears in the sequencing data of a study of T cells in Graves' hyperthyroidism and ophthalmopathy. Germline V gene lookup returns CDR1 MGHRA and CDR2 YSYEKL. V was cut by 0 bases and J by 1 base, with 7 bases left in between. The CDR3 has 14 residues. From RNA transcripts, TCR beta CDR3 regions were amplified. TCR CDR3 regions were first amplified by RT-PCR with HTBI primers. TCRdb reprocessed the multiplex PCR reads via MiXCR and lists one record per CDR3 protein. The top ten clones hold approximately 10% of a sample with some 800,000 distinct CDR3 sequences, 35% to 40% of them seen once.

The TCR was taken from a man aged 18 to 29 with Graves' hyperthyroidism. The chain is built from TRBV4-1 and TRBJ2-7, with D tentatively TRBD1 (5 bases). The sample was blood. The CDR3 loop reads CASSQDQGSYEQYF. The CDR3 DNA reads TGCGCCAGCAGCCAAGATCAGGGATCCTACGAGCAGTACTTC.